Sequencing of this TCR beta chain was carried out in a study of PD-1 blockade in classical Hodgkin lymphoma. Sequenced by immunoSEQ multiplex PCR; TCRdb stores in-frame clones only, minus some. The sample yields approximately 12,000 clones, around 80% seen once. Following autologous stem cell transplantation, relapse occurred in every patient, and exposure to brentuximab vedotin varied. Trimming removed 5 bases from V and 3 bases from J; junction bases left unmatched: 8. Germline loops: CDR1 MNHEY, CDR2 SVGAGI. The CDR3 has 15 residues. On this clone: No conserved phenylalanine or tryptophan is present at the end of the CDR3, so a read error is the likely explanation.

The sequences come from peripheral blood mononuclear cells (PBMCs), collected before the second cycle of nivolumab. The chain employs TRBV6-5 and TRBJ2-7; 9 nucleotides line up with TRBD2. The sequence was collected from a human donor with classical Hodgkin lymphoma. CDR3 bases: TGTGCCAGCAGTCAATCGGGACTAGCTGTCTACGAGCAGTACTCC. Protein product: CASSQSGLAVYEQYS.